Shown below are 10 T cell receptor beta chains from a single sample sequenced in a study of CD8+ T cells in alopecia areata. The treatment was: oral pan-JAK inhibitor, 5-10 mg twice daily. RNA extraction was followed by reverse transcription into cDNA, which acted as the sequencing template. Repertoires were generated with immunoSEQ multiplex PCR, while TCRdb's copy carries only in-frame clones and drops some. The sample shows around 300,000 clones, about three fifths of them seen only once. The sequences come from CD4+ T cells sorted from blood, collected at week 52, from a patient treated with tofacitinib. These receptors all stem from a human donor with alopecia areata.

Here the CDR3 DNA reads TGTGCCTGGAGTGTACAGTTCGTAGGCACAGATACGCAGTATTTT. It is translated as CAWSVQFVGTDTQYF. This sequence joins TRBV30 and TRBJ2-3, with unresolved D. The CDR3 sequence is 15 residues long. Trimming left V 0 bases short and J 1 base short, with 11 bases between. Germline CDR1 is GTSNPN and CDR2 is SVGIG (reference sequence).

The chain combines TRBV29-1 with TRBJ2-7; 7 bases line up with TRBD1. The CDR3 is 14 residues long. Germline CDR1 SQVTM, CDR2 ANQGSEA. After removal of 3 bases from V and 2 bases from J, the junction contained 7 bases not matched to a gene. The DNA of the CDR3 is TGCAGCGTTGAGCACAGGGGCAGGACCTACGAGCAGTACTTC. It translates to CSVEHRGRTYEQYF.

The chain has TRBV30 and TRBJ2-5; D may be TRBD2 (6 bases). V lost 3 bases and J 4 bases, leaving 18 bases between the germline ends. There are 15 residues in the CDR3. In germline, CDR1 is GTSNPN, CDR2 SVGIG (reference sequence). The CDR3 DNA sequence: TGTGCCTGGAGCGCCGCTCGGAGGGTTTCAGAGACCCAGTACTTC. This translates into CAWSAARRVSETQYF. The full variable domain, with the rest looked up from reference TRBV30 and TRBJ2-5, is SQTIHQWPATLVQPVGSPLSLECTVEGTSNPNLYWYRQAAGRGLQLLFYSVGIGQISSEVPQNLSASRPQDRQFILSSKKLLLSDSGFYLCAWSAARRVSETQYFGPGTRLLVL.

The chain joins TRBV30 to TRBJ1-1, with 9 bases matching TRBD1. Germline assignment: CDR1 GTSNPN and CDR2 SVGIG (reference sequence). V lost 5 bases to trimming and J lost 7 bases; unmatched junction nucleotides: 17. This CDR3 is 16 amino acids long. CDR3 in DNA: TGTGCCTGGCGGATCGGGACAGGGCTAGCGGCGGATGAAGCTTTCTTT. Protein sequence: CAWRIGTGLAADEAFF.

This clone has just a few counts. This sequence joins TRBV6-5 and TRBJ2-7, with 7 bases identical to TRBD2. CDR1 and CDR2 from the germline V gene are MNHEY and SVGAGI. V shed 2 bases, J shed 5 bases, and the junction held 3 bases outside the gene matches. The CDR3 covers 13 residues. This CDR3 reads CASSYPGRNEQYF. CDR3 in DNA: TGTGCCAGCAGTTACCCCGGGAGGAACGAGCAGTACTTC.

This sequence joins TRBV4-3 and TRBJ1-2; D not certain. Germline V CDR1 and CDR2: LGHNA, YSLEER. The CDR3 runs 13 residues. The V end lost 2 bases, the J end lost 6 bases, and 10 bases lay between the germline ends. The CDR3 is CASSQSSMDGYTF. For the CDR3, the DNA is TGCGCCAGCAGCCAATCGTCCATGGATGGCTACACCTTC.

The chain is built from TRBV7-6 and TRBJ1-1, with 11 bases aligning to TRBD1. V lost 4 bases, J lost 8 bases, and 9 bases stayed unmatched. Germline CDR1 reads SGHVS; CDR2 reads FNYEAQ. This CDR3 is 15 amino acids long. CDR3 residues: CASSYRPGQGEEAFF. The CDR3 DNA reads TGTGCCAGCAGCTATAGGCCGGGACAGGGGGAAGAAGCTTTCTTT. Based on the CDR3 plus reference TRBV7-6 and TRBJ1-1, the full variable domain is GAGVSQSPRYKVTKRGQDVALRCDPISGHVSLYWYRQALGQGPEFLTYFNYEAQQDKSGLPNDRFSAERPEGSISTLTIQRTEQRDSAMYRCASSYRPGQGEEAFFGQGTRLTVV.

The V gene is TRBV5-6, the J gene TRBJ2-1, with D possibly matching TRBD2 (5 bases). The V end lost 0 bases, the J end lost 0 bases, and 10 bases lay between the germline ends. CDR1 SGHDT and CDR2 YYEEEE come from the germline V gene. The CDR3 is 16 amino acids. The CDR3 DNA is TGTGCCAGCAGCTTGGTCGGGGTGAGCTCCTACAATGAGCAGTTCTTC. Protein sequence: CASSLVGVSSYNEQFF.

The chain carries TRBV29-1 and TRBJ1-4; 7 bases fit TRBD1. Trimming took 6 bases from V and 5 from J; bases not matched to a gene: 6. CDR3 length: 13 amino acids. Looked up from germline, CDR1 is SQVTM and CDR2 is ANQGSEA. The CDR3 nucleotides read TGCAGCGTAGAGGGACAGACGAATGAAAAACTGTTTTTT. Its translation: CSVEGQTNEKLFF.

This clone was counted only a few times. The chain has TRBV29-1 and TRBJ1-2; TRBD1 matches at 9 bases. Trimming took 6 bases from V and 1 from J; bases not matched to a gene: 9. Germline CDR1 and CDR2: SQVTM and ANQGSEA. This CDR3 region has 15 residues. The CDR3 nucleotides are TGCAGCGTCCCCCTCCCGACAGGGGGTAACTATGGCTACACCTTC. Encoded protein: CSVPLPTGGNYGYTF.